The TCR beta chain under discussion was sequenced for a study of T cells expressing NK-cell markers. Findings and limits, study-wide: In a few donors, dominant clonotypes made up about 28.3-65% of CD3+CD56-NKG2C+ cells.

TCRdb reprocessed the 5' RACE reads and reports one entry per CDR3 protein, with no DNA. The sample data list about 150,000 distinct CDR3 sequences. CDR1 and CDR2 (germline): LNHDA, SQIVND (reference sequence). This CDR3 comprises 15 residues. As concerns this clonotype: As yet, its antigen is unknown.

This TCR was sampled from a man aged 18 to 35 in good health. The specimen was blood T cells: a sorted CD56 or NKG2C T cell subset, CD4+ or CD8+ T cells, or bulk PBMC T cells (not recorded which). The chain has TRBV19 and TRBJ1-5; the D call of TRBD1 rests on TCRdb alone, since no DNA is present to check it. CDR3 region: CASSIRGWSNQPQHF.